This record looks at one T cell receptor beta chain sequence and its context. The antigen remains undetermined. From PBMCs, CD4+ and CD8+ T cells were sorted. This entry belongs to a study of CD8+ T cells in alopecia areata. cDNA serving as the sequencing template came from extracted, reverse transcribed RNA. The repertoire was sequenced with immunoSEQ multiplex PCR; TCRdb's copy has only in-frame clones and lacks some. Of about 110,000 clones listed, around 55% are singletons. General study findings and limits: Alphabeta T cells residing in normal skin are also sequenced in scalp samples. Sharing of TCR sequences between patients (possibly for HLA-related reasons) was less clear than in mice. Clonality exceeded that of normal scalp in lesional scalp, most notably in alopecia totalis/universalis.

This TCR derives from a human donor in good health. Sample: CD8+ T cells sorted from blood.

The CDR3 sequence is CASSPSGFRNQPQHF. CDR3 DNA sequence: TGTGCCAGCAGCCCCTCGGGTTTCCGCAATCAGCCCCAGCATTTT. The rearrangement joins TRBV6-5 to TRBJ1-5, with D uncertain. The V end was cut by 6 bases, the J end by 2 bases, with 14 bases between. The CDR3 totals 15 residues. Germline V gene sequence: CDR1 MNHEY, CDR2 SVGAGI.